A selection of T cell receptor beta chains follows, all from one sample in a study of cytomegalovirus exposure and HLA in healthy donors. Clones were read by immunoSEQ multiplex PCR, and TCRdb kept only the in-frame ones, dropping some. The table lists 100,000 to 120,000 clones, 76% of them singletons. The sample taken for sequencing was PBMCs. Receptor source: a man in his forties in good health and CMV-seropositive. The CDR3 runs from the conserved cysteine through the conserved F or W. The D gene is left open where the match is weak. Rows give clone size only sometimes, using once, few, many, or a class for an expanded clone.

d_gene | abundance | j_gene | v_gene | CDR3nt | CDR3aa
TRBD2 | NA | TRBJ2-3 | TRBV7-3 | TGTGCCAGCAGCCCACGTCCCGGGACTAGCGCGCAGTATTTT | CASSPRPGTSAQYF
TRBD2 | NA | TRBJ2-3 | TRBV27 | TGTGCCAGCAGTTTACGCGGGACTAGACAAAACACAGATACGCAGTATTTT | CASSLRGTRQNTDTQYF
TRBD1 | NA | TRBJ1-6 | TRBV10-3 | TGTGCCATCAGTGATTCCTCCGGGACAGGGAGCTCACCCCTCCACTTT | CAISDSSGTGSSPLHF
NA | NA | TRBJ1-3 | TRBV19 | TGTGCCAGTAGTCCATCAGGGTTTAATCCTGGAAACACCATATATTTT | CASSPSGFNPGNTIYF
NA | NA | TRBJ1-2 | TRBV15 | TGTGCCACCAGACCCCTTCAGGTTGGCTACACCTTC | CATRPLQVGYTF
NA | NA | TRBJ2-7 | TRBV11-2 | TGTGCCAGCAGCTTAGGGCAGGTCTACGAGCAGTACTTC | CASSLGQVYEQYF
NA | NA | TRBJ2-1 | TRBV2 | TGTGCCAGCAGGGCGTGGACTCTGGGGAATGAGCAGTTCTTC | CASRAWTLGNEQFF
TRBD1 | NA | TRBJ2-3 | TRBV7-2 | TGTGCCAGCAGCCCCCGGACAGGAGCAGATACGCAGTATTTT | CASSPRTGADTQYF
NA | NA | TRBJ2-3 | TRBV9 | TGTGCCAGCAGCGTAGGAGGGGGAGGGCCAGCAGATACGCAGTATTTT | CASSVGGGGPADTQYF
TRBD2 | once | TRBJ2-5 | TRBV7-9 | TGTGCCAGCAGCTTAGGCCTAGCGGAAGAGACCCAGTACTTC | CASSLGLAEETQYF
NA | NA | TRBJ2-7 | TRBV5-4 | TGTGCCAGCAACTTGGGGGCAGGGTACGAGCAGTACTTC | CASNLGAGYEQYF
NA | few | TRBJ1-1 | TRBV9 | TGTGCCAGCAGCGTAGGGTGGGGGGTGGCTGAAGCTTTCTTT | CASSVGWGVAEAFF
TRBD2 | few | TRBJ2-5 | TRBV19 | TGTGCCAGTAGTATGTCCGGGACGGGAGGTAGAGAGACCCAGTACTTC | CASSMSGTGGRETQYF
NA | NA | TRBJ2-7 | TRBV7-9 | TGTGCCAGCAGCTTAGGGCGGGTTGAGGGAAACGAGCAGTACTTC | CASSLGRVEGNEQYF
TRBD1 | NA | TRBJ1-4 | TRBV28 | TGTGCCAGCAGTTTTTACAGGGGGCTTGCGAGTAATGAAAAACTGTTTTTT | CASSFYRGLASNEKLFF
TRBD1 | few | TRBJ2-7 | TRBV6-5 | TGTGCCAGCAGTTCTGCAGGGGGCGGCTACGAGCAGTACTTC | CASSSAGGGYEQYF
TRBD2 | NA | TRBJ2-2 | TRBV5-4 | TGTGCCAGCAGCTTCAGCCTACTAGCGGGGGGTTGGGAGAACACCGGGGAGCTGTTTTTT | CASSFSLLAGGWENTGELFF
TRBD1 | few | TRBJ2-2 | TRBV7-9 | TGTGCCAGCAGCCATATCGGACAGGGTAACACCGGGGAGCTGTTTTTT | CASSHIGQGNTGELFF
TRBD1 | NA | TRBJ2-7 | TRBV5-3 | TGTGCCAGAGCTCCGACTCACCCCGGGACAGGGTGCTACGAGCAGTACTTC | CARAPTHPGTGCYEQYF
NA | NA | TRBJ1-2 | TRBV5-6 | TGTGCCAGCAGCCAAGTCGGGAGGTATGGCTACACCTTC | CASSQVGRYGYTF
NA | NA | TRBJ2-2 | TRBV7-2 | TGTGCCATTCACCCGAGGGCAGGGAACACCGGGGAGCTGTTTTTT | CAIHPRAGNTGELFF
TRBD1 | NA | TRBJ1-5 | TRBV7-2 | TGTGCCAGCAGCTTAGTTGCGGGACAGGGGGCGAGTCAGCCCCAGCATTTT | CASSLVAGQGASQPQHF
TRBD2 | NA | TRBJ2-3 | TRBV7-2 | TGTGCCAGCAGCTTAGGGGCTAGCGGGTCCTCAGATACGCAGTATTTT | CASSLGASGSSDTQYF
TRBD2 | NA | TRBJ2-1 | TRBV29-1 | TGCAGCGTTGTCTGGGCTAGTGGGGTGGGACTAGCGGGAGCCTTCTCCTACAATGAGCAGTTCTTC | CSVVWASGVGLAGAFSYNEQFF
TRBD1 | NA | TRBJ2-7 | TRBV4-3 | TGCGCCAACAGCCAAGGGCAGGGGGTCTACGAGCAGTACTTC | CANSQGQGVYEQYF
TRBD2 | NA | TRBJ2-3 | TRBV19 | TGTGCCAGTAGTCTGGGATGGGGACTAGTTGGCACAGATACGCAGTATTTT | CASSLGWGLVGTDTQYF
TRBD1 | NA | TRBJ1-6 | TRBV4-1 | TGCGCCAGCAGCGCCCGGGACAGCTATAATTCACCCCTCCACTTT | CASSARDSYNSPLHF
TRBD2 | NA | TRBJ2-3 | TRBV7-2 | TGTGCCAGCAGCTTCACCGTTAGCGGGGTGAAGAAAGATACGCAGTATTTT | CASSFTVSGVKKDTQYF
TRBD1 | NA | TRBJ2-5 | TRBV7-9 | TGTTCCAGCAGCTTTTTCACAGGGGGTTTCCAAGAGACCCAGTACTTC | CSSSFFTGGFQETQYF
TRBD1 | NA | TRBJ2-6 | TRBV19 | TGTGCCACCCGCCCTACGGGACAGACTTCTGGAGCCAACGTCCTGACTTTC | CATRPTGQTSGANVLTF
NA | NA | TRBJ1-2 | TRBV19 | TGTGCCAGTAGTGCGGCCCCCCTCGGCTACACCTTC | CASSAAPLGYTF
TRBD2 | NA | TRBJ2-3 | TRBV29-1 | TGCAGCGTTGAAAAAGGACTAGCGGGGGCGACAGATACGCAGTATTTT | CSVEKGLAGATDTQYF
NA | NA | TRBJ1-2 | TRBV28 | TGTGCCAGCAGTTTAAAGATCCGAGATGGCTACACCTTC | CASSLKIRDGYTF
NA | NA | TRBJ2-2 | TRBV19 | TGTGCCAGTAGTATAGAAATCGAGGCCGGGGAGCTGTTTTTT | CASSIEIEAGELFF
NA | NA | TRBJ2-7 | TRBV21-1 | TGTGCCAGCAGCAAAGAGGGGGCCGGGACCCCTGGTAGCGGGGACCCTGAGCAGTACTTC | CASSKEGAGTPGSGDPEQYF